A single sample gave rise to the 11 T cell receptor beta chains below, sequenced in a study of CD8+ T cells in alopecia areata. As to treatment: oral pan-JAK inhibitor, 5-10 mg twice daily. Following RNA extraction, reverse transcription yielded cDNA that acted as the sequencing template. Libraries were prepared by immunoSEQ multiplex PCR; TCRdb keeps only in-frame clonotypes and omits some of them. Here the sample spans approximately 300,000 clones, 58% being singletons. The specimen comprised CD4+ T cells sorted from blood, sampled at week 24, from a patient treated with tofacitinib. These receptors were taken from a human donor with alopecia areata.

Worth noting for this clone: The sample carries other DNA sequences with the same CDR3. The J gene is TRBJ2-2, the V gene TRBV6-6; 7 positions match TRBD1. J was trimmed by 2 bases and V by 6 bases; bases with no gene match: 6. The CDR3 has 15 amino acids. Germline CDR1 is MNHNY and CDR2 is SVGAGI (reference sequence). CDR3 amino acids: CASSPRQGNTGELFF. CDR3 nucleotide sequence: TGTGCCAGCAGCCCCCGACAGGGCAACACCGGGGAGCTGTTTTTT.

The chain employs TRBV5-4 and TRBJ1-1, with D hard to call. CDR1 is SGHNT and CDR2 is YYREEE in the germline V gene (reference sequence). The CDR3 runs to 14 residues. Trimming took 2 bases from V and 4 from J, leaving 12 bases between them. Here the CDR3 DNA reads TGTGCCAGCAGCTTAGTGCTAGGAGCCACTGAAGCTTTCTTT. It is translated as CASSLVLGATEAFF.

The rearrangement links TRBV30 to TRBJ1-5; the D is unclear. The CDR3 is 14 amino acids. Trimming cost V 0 bases and J 6 bases, with 12 bases left between them. CDR1 is GTSNPN, CDR2 SVGIG, per germline (reference sequence). The CDR3 loop is CAWSVGGLGQPQHF. The CDR3, as DNA: TGTGCCTGGAGTGTAGGAGGCCTCGGTCAGCCCCAGCATTTT.

This clone turned up a few times. The chain joins TRBV14 to TRBJ2-2; D perhaps matches TRBD1 (5 bases). CDR3 size: 15 residues. V lost 4 bases, J lost 4 bases, and 13 bases lay in between. Germline V lookup: CDR1 SGHDN, CDR2 FVKESK. CDR3 region: CASSPAGRVTGELFF. The CDR3 nucleotides read TGTGCCAGCAGCCCCGCAGGGCGAGTCACCGGGGAGCTGTTTTTT.

This clone was observed a handful of times. The genes are TRBV7-2 and TRBJ1-2; D unresolved. The CDR3 totals 13 residues. Germline loops: CDR1 SGHTA, CDR2 FQGNSA. V lost 2 bases, J lost 1 base, and 5 bases lay in between. CDR3 region: CASSLRLNYGYTF. The CDR3 DNA sequence: TGTGCCAGCAGCTTACGGCTTAACTATGGCTACACCTTC.

The chain is built from TRBV30 and TRBJ2-7, with 7 bases aligning to TRBD2. CDR3 length: 13 amino acids. V lost 4 bases, J lost 5 bases, and 8 bases stayed unmatched. The germline V gene encodes CDR1 GTSNPN and CDR2 SVGIG (reference sequence). The CDR3 DNA reads as TGTGCCTGGATGACTATGGGGGGGAACGAGCAGTACTTC. Residues: CAWMTMGGNEQYF.

The CDR3 DNA follows: TGTGCCTGGAAGATCAGACAGTCTACCGGGGAGCTGTTTTTT. It codes for CAWKIRQSTGELFF. The chain carries TRBV30 and TRBJ2-2; the D gene is possibly TRBD1 (5 bases). Between the trimmed V and J ends, which lost 4 bases and 5 bases, there was a span of 14 bases. CDR3 length: 14 amino acids. The germline gives CDR1 GTSNPN, CDR2 SVGIG (reference sequence).

This chain joins TRBV30 and TRBJ2-2; 9 bases are a match to TRBD2. CDR3 length: 15 residues. Germline V lookup: CDR1 GTSNPN, CDR2 SVGIG (reference sequence). After removal of 5 bases from V and 3 bases from J, the junction contained 7 bases not matched to a gene. The CDR3 loop reads CAWSRLAAYTGELFF. CDR3 DNA: TGTGCCTGGTCCCGACTAGCGGCTTACACCGGGGAGCTGTTTTTT.

The CDR3 protein is CSARDWETQYF. Here the CDR3 DNA reads TGCAGTGCTAGAGATTGGGAGACCCAGTACTTC. This chain connects TRBV20-1 to TRBJ2-5; D unclear. The length of the CDR3 is 11 residues. Germline V gene sequence: CDR1 DFQATT, CDR2 SNEGSKA (reference sequence). The ends were cut back, 0 bases at V and 5 bases at J, with 4 bases in the middle.

The rearrangement uses TRBV2 and TRBJ1-6; possibly TRBD1 for D (5 bases). Germline V gives CDR1 SNHLY, CDR2 FYNNEI. The CDR3 is made up of 13 amino acids. V dropped 8 bases and J dropped 10 bases, with 15 bases sitting between them. CDR3 residues: CASCRGRGSPLHF. DNA of the CDR3: TGTGCCAGCTGTAGGGGCCGAGGGTCACCCCTCCACTTT. Based on the CDR3 plus reference TRBV2 and TRBJ1-6, the full variable domain is EPEVTQTPSHQVTQMGQEVILRCVPISNHLYFYWYRQILGQKVEFLVSFYNNEISEKSEIFDDQFSVERPDGSNFTLKIRSTKLEDSAMYFCASCRGRGSPLHFGNGTRLTVT.

The chain has TRBV30 and TRBJ2-3; 11 bases fit TRBD2. This CDR3 has 16 amino acids. Germline trimming cut 2 bases from V and 3 bases from J; bases unmatched to any gene: 7. From germline, CDR1 is GTSNPN and CDR2 SVGIG (reference sequence). The CDR3 region is CAWSLPGLAATDTQYF. The CDR3 nucleotides read TGTGCCTGGAGTCTCCCGGGACTAGCGGCGACAGATACGCAGTATTTT.